The rows below give T cell receptor beta chains drawn from one sample of a study of shared clonotypes between healthy human individuals. The data were produced by immunoSEQ multiplex PCR, yet TCRdb's version contains in-frame clones alone and is incomplete. The sample includes some 300,000 clones, around 79% of them seen just once. Sequenced material: memory CD4+ T cells sorted from blood. The receptors derive from a man in his thirties or forties in good health. Both conserved end residues are part of each CDR3. A D gene is named only where the DNA matches it firmly. Rows give clone size only sometimes, using once, few, many, or a class for an expanded clone.

CASSPDTFQETQYF TGTGCCAGCTCACCAGACACCTTCCAAGAGACCCAGTACTTC TRBJ2-5 once NA TRBV18
CSAVGLAVNNEQFF TGCAGCGCGGTGGGACTAGCGGTAAACAATGAGCAGTTCTTC TRBJ2-1 few TRBD2 TRBV29-1
CAISESTEGASGYTF TGTGCCATCAGTGAGTCGACGGAGGGGGCCAGTGGCTACACCTTC TRBJ1-2 many TRBD1 TRBV10-3
CASSVAPYNEQFF TGTGCCAGCAGTGTAGCCCCGTACAATGAGCAGTTCTTC TRBJ2-1 NA NA TRBV2
CATQGDNEKLFF TGTGCCACACAGGGAGATAATGAAAAACTGTTTTTT TRBJ1-4 NA NA TRBV6-5
CASSVGTYSNQPQHF TGTGCCAGCAGCGTTGGCACGTATAGCAATCAGCCCCAGCATTTT TRBJ1-5 NA NA TRBV7-9
CASSRPGEVGSYGYTF TGTGCCAGCAGTCGTCCGGGGGAGGTGGGGTCCTATGGCTACACCTTC TRBJ1-2 NA NA TRBV5-4
CASSNDGGAGTKYF TGTGCCAGCAGCAACGACGGGGGCGCCGGAACGAAGTACTTC TRBJ2-7 many NA TRBV5-5
CASSPLRTNYNEQFF TGTGCCAGCAGCCCCCTCAGGACTAACTACAATGAGCAGTTCTTC TRBJ2-1 once NA TRBV11-2
CAIRGAPSYEQYF TGTGCCATCAGGGGTGCCCCGAGCTACGAGCAGTACTTC TRBJ2-7 NA NA TRBV10-3
CASSRPGQNTEAFF TGTGCCAGTAGTAGACCGGGACAGAACACTGAAGCTTTCTTT TRBJ1-1 NA NA TRBV19
CASSLVGEDEKLFF TGCGCCAGCAGCTTGGTGGGGGAAGATGAAAAACTGTTTTTT TRBJ1-4 NA NA TRBV5-1
CAISTGRVADTGELFF TGTGCCATCAGTACTGGAAGGGTGGCGGACACCGGGGAGCTGTTTTTT TRBJ2-2 NA NA TRBV10-3
CASSPLLTGLAGGGNTQYF TGTGCCAGCAGCCCTTTATTAACAGGACTAGCGGGAGGAGGAAATACGCAGTATTTT TRBJ2-3 NA TRBD2 TRBV7-3
CASSAGRENYEQYF TGTGCCAGCTCAGCCGGGCGGGAGAACTACGAGCAGTACTTC TRBJ2-7 NA TRBD2 TRBV18
CASSEGRDTKNTEAFF TGTGCCAGCAGTGAAGGCCGGGACACCAAAAACACTGAAGCTTTCTTT TRBJ1-1 NA NA TRBV6-1
CSVDQGGTDTQYF TGCAGCGTTGACCAGGGGGGCACAGATACGCAGTATTTT TRBJ2-3 NA TRBD1 TRBV29-1